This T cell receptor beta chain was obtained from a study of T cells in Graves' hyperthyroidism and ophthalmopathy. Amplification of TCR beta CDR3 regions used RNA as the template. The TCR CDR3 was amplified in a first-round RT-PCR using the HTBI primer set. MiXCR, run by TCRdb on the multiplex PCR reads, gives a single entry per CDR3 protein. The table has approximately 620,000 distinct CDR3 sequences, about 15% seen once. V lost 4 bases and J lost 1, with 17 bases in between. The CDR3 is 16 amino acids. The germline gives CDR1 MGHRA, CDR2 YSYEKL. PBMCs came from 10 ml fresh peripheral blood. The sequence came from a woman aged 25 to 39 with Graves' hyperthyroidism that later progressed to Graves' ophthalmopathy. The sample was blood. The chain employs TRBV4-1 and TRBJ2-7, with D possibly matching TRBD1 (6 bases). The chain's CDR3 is CASSLPGHGLSYEQYF. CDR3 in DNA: TGCGCCAGCAGCCTCCCGGGACACGGCCTTTCCTACGAGCAGTACTTC.